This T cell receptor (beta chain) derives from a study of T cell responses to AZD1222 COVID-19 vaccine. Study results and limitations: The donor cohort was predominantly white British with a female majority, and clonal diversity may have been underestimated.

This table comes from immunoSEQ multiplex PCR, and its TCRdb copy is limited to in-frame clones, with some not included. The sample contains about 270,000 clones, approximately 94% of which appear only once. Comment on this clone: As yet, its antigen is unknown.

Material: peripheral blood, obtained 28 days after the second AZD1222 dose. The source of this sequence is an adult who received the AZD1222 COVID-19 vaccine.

The CDR3 region has the DNA TGTGCCAGCAGCTCTCCGGGTAGCGAGACCCAGTACTTC. Amino acids: CASSSPGSETQYF. This chain joins TRBV7-3 and TRBJ2-5; D is ambiguous. Germline values: CDR1 SGHTA, CDR2 FQGTGA. The CDR3 is 13 residues long. Trimming removed 4 bases at V and 5 bases at J, with 11 bases between.